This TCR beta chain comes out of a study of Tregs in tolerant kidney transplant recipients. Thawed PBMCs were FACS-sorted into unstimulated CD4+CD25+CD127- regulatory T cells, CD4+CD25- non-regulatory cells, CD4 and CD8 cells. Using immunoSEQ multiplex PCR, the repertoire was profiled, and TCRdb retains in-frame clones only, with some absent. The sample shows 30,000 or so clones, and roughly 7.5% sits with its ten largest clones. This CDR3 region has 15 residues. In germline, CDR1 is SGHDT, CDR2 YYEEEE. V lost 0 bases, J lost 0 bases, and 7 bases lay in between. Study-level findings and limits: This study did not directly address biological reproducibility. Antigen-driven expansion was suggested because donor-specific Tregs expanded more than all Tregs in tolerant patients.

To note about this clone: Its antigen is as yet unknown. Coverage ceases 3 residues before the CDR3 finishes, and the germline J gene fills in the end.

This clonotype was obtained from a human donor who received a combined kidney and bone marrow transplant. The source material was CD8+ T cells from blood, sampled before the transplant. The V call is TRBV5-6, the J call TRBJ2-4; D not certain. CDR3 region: CASSLGLLAKNIQYF. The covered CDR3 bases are TGTGCCAGCAGCTTGGGACTGCTAGCCAAAAACATT.